This T cell receptor (beta chain) stems from a study of spatial heterogeneity in lung cancer (dated by TCRdb to the late 2010s). A note on the overall study: Beta-chain transcripts were consistently detected in greater numbers than alpha-chain transcripts, which likely reflects a higher abundance of beta-chain transcripts. In the raw uncorrected reads, each unique combination of TCR and UMI appeared on average more than ten times. Both alpha and beta chains were TCR-sequenced in 200 or so tumor regions, about 64 matched nontumor lung samples and roughly 50 PBMC samples obtained at surgery. In non-small cell lung cancer, the study quantitatively compared TCR alpha and beta repertoires across several tumor regions, matched nontumor lung, and blood. The study linked features of the TCR repertoire to counts of nonsynonymous mutations, which were determined by whole-exome sequencing of tumor tissue.

The library came from 5' RACE. Sequencing was performed on a NextSeq 500. To allow correction of PCR and sequencing errors, the TCR library protocol tagged every TCR cDNA molecule with a unique molecular identifier. The published analysis was carried out like this. TCR identification, UMI-based error correction and CDR3 extraction were all carried out with Decombinator tools. TCRs above a frequency of 2 per 1,000, corresponding to the top 1% of the tumor frequency distribution, were defined as expanded. Renyi diversity was computed with the R vegan package after each repertoire had been subsampled 100 times to 5,000 TCRs. To build CDR3 similarity networks, amino acid triplet string-kernel similarity was used, and CDR3s were connected when their pairwise similarity was above 0.82. TCRdb reprocessed the public reads (quality trimming at Q25 with fastp, clone calling with MiXCR) and kept in-frame beta chains. Under each unique CDR3 protein, matching rows form one entry showing the most common genes and DNA. These V and J calls derive from TCRdb rather than the authors' analysis. The sample records approximately 49,000 distinct CDR3 sequences, approximately 5.7% of which are singletons. 11% of the sample comes from the top ten.

In the paper's terms, the time point label means: sample taken at primary tumor resection. Whole RNA extracted from tumor and nontumor lung tissue, or from cryopreserved PBMC samples, was used for TCR sequencing without cell sorting. Samples were obtained from about 69 patients with early-stage, untreated non-small cell lung cancer from the lung TRACERx cohort. Patients were selected for TCR sequencing only if sufficient RNA was available from at least two tumor regions. The full study reports these points: Ubiquitous expanded tumor TCRs were found in blood more often at tumor resection than at routine follow-up. Additional single-cell paired TCR alpha and beta sequencing was considered necessary to confirm, at a functional level, the hypothesis that regional TCRs recognize regional mutations.

This clonotype appeared many times. Its antigen has not been determined. Base qualities are not recorded, but no much larger clone differs from it by a single base. The CDR3 covers 15 residues, taking in both the cysteine and the phenylalanine. Kept here is only the CDR3 DNA, which spans 45 bases and is read in frame from base 1. CDR1 MDHEN and CDR2 SYDVKM were looked up in the germline V gene. V sheds 4 bases and J sheds 3 bases, leaving 13 bases between their ends. The V and J segments used are TRBV28 and TRBJ1-5; TRBD1 is a weak D gene call, 6 bases matching. The sequence was collected from a male donor with early-stage non-small cell lung cancer. Sequenced here: PBMCs, sampled at surgery. This receptor carries the CDR3 CASSSTGQLNQPQHF. The nucleotide sequence is TGTGCCAGCAGTTCCACCGGACAGCTCAATCAGCCCCAGCATTTT.